The 5 T cell receptor beta chains reported below all come from one sample, sequenced in a study of T cell clones after liver transplantation. TCRdb's copy holds only in-frame clones and misses some; the assay was immunoSEQ multiplex PCR. The sample records under 90,000 clones, approximately 80% being singletons. The material was CD4+ T cells from blood, obtained before liver transplant. These receptors all stem from a human donor who received a liver transplant.

The chain employs TRBV28 and TRBJ2-7; D may be TRBD2 (5 bases). Germline V CDR1 and CDR2: MDHEN, SYDVKM. The CDR3 is 14 amino acids. The ends were cut back, 3 bases at V and 7 bases at J, with 16 bases in the middle. The CDR3 sequence: CASSLIDGRREQYF. In DNA, the CDR3 is TGTGCCAGCAGTTTGATAGACGGCCGGAGGGAGCAGTACTTC.

This clone was found once. V usage is TRBV27 and J usage is TRBJ2-6; 7 nucleotides match TRBD1. CDR1 MNHEY and CDR2 SMNVEV come from the germline V gene (reference sequence). CDR3 length: 17 amino acids. V lost 7 bases and J lost 1; bases outside the gene matches: 10. As DNA, the CDR3 is TGTGCCAGCACAACCGACAGGGTGGTATCTGGGGCCAACGTCCTGACTTTC. Protein: CASTTDRVVSGANVLTF.

V and J are TRBV28 and TRBJ2-2; 7 positions agree with TRBD2. The CDR3 has 18 residues. Germline V lookup: CDR1 MDHEN, CDR2 SYDVKM. Trimming cost V 3 bases and J 4 bases; bases outside gene matches: 14. This CDR3 reads CASSFTSGAGEITGELFF. DNA for the CDR3: TGTGCCAGCAGTTTCACCTCCGGGGCGGGAGAGATCACCGGGGAGCTGTTTTTT.

The chain carries TRBV7-9 and TRBJ2-7, with 7 positions matching TRBD2. Trimming took 3 bases from V and 2 from J; bases not matched to a gene: 1. Germline assignment: CDR1 SEHNR and CDR2 FQNEAQ (reference sequence). There are 13 residues in the CDR3. The CDR3 spells CASSLGTTYEQYF. The DNA of the CDR3 is TGTGCCAGCAGCTTGGGGACTACCTACGAGCAGTACTTC.

The rearrangement uses TRBV9 and TRBJ1-1, with D perhaps TRBD1 (5 bases). The CDR3 sequence is 14 residues long. The germline CDR1 and CDR2 sequences are SGDLS and YYNGEE. The V end lost 3 bases, the J end lost 4 bases, and 13 bases lay between the germline ends. The CDR3 DNA sequence: TGTGCCAGCAGCGCCGGGGTGGGGACCACTGAAGCTTTCTTT. Translated: CASSAGVGTTEAFF. The full variable domain, its missing parts supplied by reference TRBV9 and TRBJ1-1, is DSGVTQTPKHLITATGQRVTLRCSPRSGDLSVYWYQQSLDQGLQFLIQYYNGEERAKGNILERFSAQQFPDLHSELNLSSLELGDSALYFCASSAGVGTTEAFFGQGTRLTVV.